Listed below are T cell receptor beta chains from one sample, sequenced in a study of blood T cell repertoires in COVID-19. Using immunoSEQ multiplex PCR, the repertoire was profiled, and TCRdb retains in-frame clones only, with some absent. The repertoire holds more than 70,000 clones, around nine tenths seen once, with around a sixth in the top ten. The sequenced sample consisted of peripheral blood. These receptors were collected from an elderly woman with acute or convalescent COVID-19. Each CDR3 is given with its conserved first and last residue. A D gene is named only where the DNA matches it firmly. Rows may omit the clone size; those that give it use once, few, many or a size class.

V,D,size,J,DNA,CDR3
TRBV3-1/TRBV3-2,.,.,TRBJ2-2,TGTGCCAGCAGCCTAACGAACACCGGGGAGCTGTTTTTT,CASSLTNTGELFF
TRBV19,.,once,TRBJ2-7,TGTGCCAGTAAATCCGGACACACCTACGAGCAGTACTTC,CASKSGHTYEQYF
TRBV11-2,TRBD2,once,TRBJ2-1,TGTGCCAGCAGCTTTCGGACTAGCGGGGGGACGTCCTACAATGAGCAGTTCTTC,CASSFRTSGGTSYNEQFF
TRBV11-2,TRBD1,.,TRBJ2-5,TGTGCCAGCAGCTTGGGAATCCAGGGGGCCCAAGAGACCCAGTACTTC,CASSLGIQGAQETQYF
TRBV6-5,.,.,TRBJ1-4,TGTGCCAGCAGGCGTTCAGGGTATCATGAAAAACTGTTTTTT,CASRRSGYHEKLFF
TRBV5-1,TRBD2,once,TRBJ2-7,TGCGCCAGCAGCTTCCCCGGGACTAGTAACGAGCAGTACTTC,CASSFPGTSNEQYF
TRBV11-2,.,.,TRBJ1-3,TGTGCCAGCAGCGGAAATCGGGGACTCCACTCTGGAAACACCATATATTTT,CASSGNRGLHSGNTIYF
TRBV25-1,.,.,TRBJ2-1,TGTGCCAGCTCACGGAGCTCCTACAATGAGCAGTTCTTC,CASSRSSYNEQFF
TRBV19,.,.,TRBJ1-2,TGTGCCAGTAGTGGCGTCAGGATGTATGGCTACACCTTC,CASSGVRMYGYTF
TRBV9,.,.,TRBJ2-2,TGTGCCAGCAGCAAAGACCTCGGGGAGAACACCGGGGAGCTGTTTTTT,CASSKDLGENTGELFF
TRBV7-2,.,.,TRBJ2-2,TGTGCCAGCAGCTACCCTACAGGAGACACCGGGGAGCTGTTTTTT,CASSYPTGDTGELFF
TRBV9,TRBD1,.,TRBJ2-7,TGTGCCAGCAGCGCGAGGGACAGGGCTTCGCAGTACTTC,CASSARDRASQYF
TRBV10-3,TRBD2,.,TRBJ2-3,TGTGCCATCAGGAGGACTAGCGGGGTTACAGATACGCAGTATTTT,CAIRRTSGVTDTQYF
TRBV5-6,TRBD1,.,TRBJ1-2,TGTGCCAGCAGGGAGACAGGGGGCGCCTATGGCTACACCTTC,CASRETGGAYGYTF
TRBV7-6,.,.,TRBJ1-2,TGTGCCAGCAGCCTCGGGCAGGGCGCTAACTATGGCTACACCTTC,CASSLGQGANYGYTF
TRBV5-5,.,.,TRBJ1-5,TGTGCCAGCAGCTTGCAGGGTGGGAATCAGCCCCAGCATTTT,CASSLQGGNQPQHF
TRBV5-1,TRBD1,.,TRBJ2-7,TGCGCCAGCAGCGGGACAGGGACGGGTGAGCAGTACTTC,CASSGTGTGEQYF
TRBV11-2,TRBD2,.,TRBJ2-5,TGTGCCAGCAGCTTGGTTGCGGGGGGGCCAGAGACCCAGTACTTC,CASSLVAGGPETQYF
TRBV2,TRBD1,.,TRBJ1-2,TGTGCCAGCAGTTTAACAGGGGGCGAGGGCTACACCTTC,CASSLTGGEGYTF
TRBV9,.,once,TRBJ2-7,TGTGCCAGCAGCGTAGGACAGATCTCCTACGAGCAGTACTTC,CASSVGQISYEQYF
TRBV28,TRBD1,.,TRBJ1-1,TGTGCCAGCAGTCGGACAGGCTGGAACACTGAAGCTTTCTTT,CASSRTGWNTEAFF
TRBV7-9,.,.,TRBJ2-5,TGTGCCAGCAGCTTACAGCGGGCTTACCAAGAGACCCAGTACTTC,CASSLQRAYQETQYF
TRBV12-3/TRBV12-4,.,few,TRBJ1-1,TGTGCCAGCAGCCGGGACACGGATGAAGCTTTCTTT,CASSRDTDEAFF
TRBV2,TRBD2,.,TRBJ2-3,TGTGCCAGCGGCGGGGGGGTCTCCACAGATACGCAGTATTTT,CASGGGVSTDTQYF
TRBV10-3,TRBD1,.,TRBJ1-3,TGTGCCATTCGACAGGGCGAGTCCGGAAACACCATATATTTT,CAIRQGESGNTIYF
TRBV4-1,TRBD2,.,TRBJ2-7,TGCGCCAGCAGCCAAGGGGAGGGACTAGCGGGTTCCTACGAGCAGTACTTC,CASSQGEGLAGSYEQYF
TRBV7-2,TRBD1,.,TRBJ1-2,TGTGCCAGCACCCTTTATCCCCGGGACAGTCCCTCCGGGCTCTATGGCTACACCTTC,CASTLYPRDSPSGLYGYTF
TRBV7-3,TRBD2,.,TRBJ2-5,TGTGCCAGCAGCTTAGCGGGGGGGCTCGGTGAGACCCAGTACTTC,CASSLAGGLGETQYF
TRBV30,.,.,TRBJ1-4,TGTGCCTGGAGTGTACCCCTCCCGGGTAGGAATGAAAAACTGTTTTTT,CAWSVPLPGRNEKLFF
TRBV2,.,.,TRBJ1-1,TGTGCCAGCAGTGACAGGTCCAACACTGAAGCTTTCTTT,CASSDRSNTEAFF
TRBV18,.,.,TRBJ1-2,TGTGCCAGCTCACCAAAGGGAGGCGGCTACACCTTC,CASSPKGGGYTF
TRBV5-1,.,.,TRBJ2-4,TGCGCCAGCAGCTTGGGGAGGGGGCTAGCCAAAAACATTCAGTACTTC,CASSLGRGLAKNIQYF
TRBV4-2,.,.,TRBJ1-4,TGTGCCAGCAGCCAAGCCCAGGGTTTAACTAATGAAAAACTGTTTTTT,CASSQAQGLTNEKLFF
TRBV11-1,TRBD1,.,TRBJ1-2,TGTGCCAGCAGCCCTAAGACCGGCAGGGGGTATGGCTACACCTTC,CASSPKTGRGYGYTF
TRBV6-4,TRBD2,.,TRBJ2-1,TGTGCCAGCAGGGGCCGGGGGGGGATCTACAATGAGCAGTTCTTC,CASRGRGGIYNEQFF
TRBV15,TRBD1,.,TRBJ2-3,TGTGCCACCAGCAGAGAGGGACAGGGAGTAACAGATACGCAGTATTTT,CATSREGQGVTDTQYF
TRBV6-1,.,.,TRBJ1-5,TGTGCCAGCAGTGACGGTTATAGCAATCAGCCCCAGCATTTT,CASSDGYSNQPQHF
TRBV28,TRBD2,.,TRBJ2-3,TGTGCCACCCGAGGGACTAGCGGGGGGGCCGGTAGCACAGATACGCAGTATTTT,CATRGTSGGAGSTDTQYF
TRBV15,.,.,TRBJ1-2,TGTGCCACCAGCAGTTTCAGCTATGGCTACACCTTC,CATSSFSYGYTF
TRBV5-1,TRBD1,.,TRBJ1-5,TGCGCCAGCAGCCCGGGGACAGCGGACAATCAGCCCCAGCATTTT,CASSPGTADNQPQHF
TRBV10-3,.,.,TRBJ1-1,TGTGCCATCAGTGAGTCGGAGGCACCGGGCACTGAAGCTTTCTTT,CAISESEAPGTEAFF
TRBV7-7,TRBD2,.,TRBJ2-5,TGTGCTAGCAGCCTCCAGCGGGGGGTGCGCCAGTACTTC,CASSLQRGVRQYF
TRBV6-5,TRBD1,.,TRBJ2-5,TGTGCCAGCAGGGGGACAGTGACCCACCCTACCCAGTACTTC,CASRGTVTHPTQYF
TRBV15,.,.,TRBJ1-2,TGTGCCACCAGCGCCGATCGAGGGCCCTCCGGGGGCTACACCTTC,CATSADRGPSGGYTF
TRBV2,TRBD1,.,TRBJ1-4,TGTGCCAGCAGAACCAACAGGGGAACTAATGAAAAACTGTTTTTT,CASRTNRGTNEKLFF
TRBV19,.,.,TRBJ1-4,TGTGCCAGTAGCGGGGGGATTAATGAAAAACTGTTTTTT,CASSGGINEKLFF
TRBV6-7,TRBD1,.,TRBJ2-7,TGTGCCAGCAGTTACGGCACCCGACAGGGGTTATACGAGCAGTACTTC,CASSYGTRQGLYEQYF
TRBV11-3,.,.,TRBJ1-2,TGTGCCAGCAGCTTAAGAACAGGGTACGGTGGCTACACCTTC,CASSLRTGYGGYTF
TRBV9,TRBD1,once,TRBJ2-7,TGTGCCAGCAGCGTCGGGACAGGGGGCGGGTACGAGCAGTACTTC,CASSVGTGGGYEQYF
TRBV28,.,.,TRBJ1-4,TGTGCCAGCAGACCGGGTGACCGTCGCGAAAAACTGTTTTTT,CASRPGDRREKLFF
TRBV10-3,TRBD1,.,TRBJ1-1,TGTGCCACCACAGACAGGGGCCCGGACACTGAAGCTTTCTTT,CATTDRGPDTEAFF
TRBV6-4,TRBD2,.,TRBJ2-7,TGTGCCAGCACCTATCGGCTAGCGGGGGACCCATACGAGCAGTACTTC,CASTYRLAGDPYEQYF
TRBV9,TRBD1,.,TRBJ1-3,TGTGCCAGCAGCCCCTCAGGGGGCGCCTCTGGAAACACCATATATTTT,CASSPSGGASGNTIYF
TRBV9,.,.,TRBJ2-2,TGTGCCAGCAGCGTAGGTAGCTCTCATATCCCCGGGGAGCTGTTTTTT,CASSVGSSHIPGELFF
TRBV9,.,once,TRBJ2-7,TGTGCCAGCAGCCCCAGCCTGGGGAGTAGAAGGGAGCAGTACTTC,CASSPSLGSRREQYF
TRBV29-1,TRBD2,.,TRBJ2-3,TGCAGCGTTGGGTCTAGCGGGGGGGCTCGTAGTAGCACAGATACGCAGTATTTT,CSVGSSGGARSSTDTQYF
TRBV11-2,.,.,TRBJ1-2,TGTGCCAGCAGCCCCGGGACAACTAACTATGGCTACACCTTC,CASSPGTTNYGYTF